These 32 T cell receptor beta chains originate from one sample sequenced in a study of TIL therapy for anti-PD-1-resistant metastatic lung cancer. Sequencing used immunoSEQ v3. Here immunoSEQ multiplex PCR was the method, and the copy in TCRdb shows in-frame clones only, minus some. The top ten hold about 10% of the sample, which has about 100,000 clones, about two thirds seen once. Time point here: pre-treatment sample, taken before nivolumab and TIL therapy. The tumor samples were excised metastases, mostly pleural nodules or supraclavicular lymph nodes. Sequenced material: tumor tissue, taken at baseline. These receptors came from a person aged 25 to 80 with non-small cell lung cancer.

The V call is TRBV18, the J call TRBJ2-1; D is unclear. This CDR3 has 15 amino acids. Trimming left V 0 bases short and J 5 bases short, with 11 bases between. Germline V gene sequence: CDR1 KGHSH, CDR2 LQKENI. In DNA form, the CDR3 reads TGTGCCAGCTCACCACCGGTTGGTCAGGACAATGAGCAGTTCTTC. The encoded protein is CASSPPVGQDNEQFF.

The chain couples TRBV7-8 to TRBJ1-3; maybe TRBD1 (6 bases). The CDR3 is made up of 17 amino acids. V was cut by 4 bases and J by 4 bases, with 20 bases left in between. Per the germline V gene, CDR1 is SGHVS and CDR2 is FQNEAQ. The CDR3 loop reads CASSYSAQGSIGNTIYF. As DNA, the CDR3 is TGTGCCAGCAGCTACTCGGCTCAGGGGTCGATAGGAAACACCATATATTTT.

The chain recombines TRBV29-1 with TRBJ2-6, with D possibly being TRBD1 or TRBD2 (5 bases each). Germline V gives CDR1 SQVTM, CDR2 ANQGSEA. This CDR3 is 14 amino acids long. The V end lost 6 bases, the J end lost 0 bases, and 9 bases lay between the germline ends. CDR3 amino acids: CSVGPSSGANVLTF. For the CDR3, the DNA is TGCAGCGTGGGACCGTCCTCTGGGGCCAACGTCCTGACTTTC.

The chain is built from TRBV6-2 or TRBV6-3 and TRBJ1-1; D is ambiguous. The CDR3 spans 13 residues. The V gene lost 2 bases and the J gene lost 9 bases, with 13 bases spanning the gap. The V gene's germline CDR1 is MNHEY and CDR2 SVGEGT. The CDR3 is CASSYAGLDKAFF. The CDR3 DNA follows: TGTGCCAGCAGTTACGCGGGCCTCGACAAAGCTTTCTTT.

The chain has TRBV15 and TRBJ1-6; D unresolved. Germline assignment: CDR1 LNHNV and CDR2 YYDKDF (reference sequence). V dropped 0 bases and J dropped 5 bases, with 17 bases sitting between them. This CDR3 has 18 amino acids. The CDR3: CATSRDRVRGKNNSPLHF. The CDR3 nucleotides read TGTGCCACCAGCAGAGATCGAGTGCGCGGGAAAAATAATTCACCCCTCCACTTT.

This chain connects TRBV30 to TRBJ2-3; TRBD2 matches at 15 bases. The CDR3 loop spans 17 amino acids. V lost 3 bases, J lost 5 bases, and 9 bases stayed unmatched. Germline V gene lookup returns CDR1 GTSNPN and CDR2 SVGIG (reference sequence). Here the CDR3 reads CAWRVRGLAGGRDTQYF. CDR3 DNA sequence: TGTGCCTGGAGGGTCCGAGGACTAGCGGGAGGGAGAGATACGCAGTATTTT.

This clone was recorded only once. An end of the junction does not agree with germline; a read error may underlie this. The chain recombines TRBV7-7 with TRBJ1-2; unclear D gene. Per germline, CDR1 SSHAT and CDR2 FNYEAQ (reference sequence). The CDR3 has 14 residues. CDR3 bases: TGTGCTAGCAGCTTACTACCTTGGACGGGAGGCTACACCTTC. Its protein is CASSLLPWTGGYTF.

The CDR3 spells CASRLAGGGEQYF. The CDR3 DNA follows: TGTGCCAGCAGGCTAGCGGGAGGTGGCGAGCAGTACTTC. The gene calls are TRBV11-2 and TRBJ2-7; 11 nucleotides line up with TRBD2. The V gene's germline CDR1 is SGHAT and CDR2 FQNNGV. This CDR3 has 13 amino acids. The J segment lost 6 bases and the V segment lost 6 bases, leaving 4 bases of the junction unmatched.

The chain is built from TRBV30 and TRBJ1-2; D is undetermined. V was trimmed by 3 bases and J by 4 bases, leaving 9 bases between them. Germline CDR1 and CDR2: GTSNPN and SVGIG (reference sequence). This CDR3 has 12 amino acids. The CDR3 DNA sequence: TGTGCCTGGAGAGGACGGACCTATGGCTACACCTTC. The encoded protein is CAWRGRTYGYTF.

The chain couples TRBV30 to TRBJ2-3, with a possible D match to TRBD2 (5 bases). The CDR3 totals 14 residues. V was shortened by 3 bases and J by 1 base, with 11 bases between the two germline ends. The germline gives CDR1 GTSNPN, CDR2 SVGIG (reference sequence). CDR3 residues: CAWRMSGGTDTQYF. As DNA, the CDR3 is TGTGCCTGGAGGATGAGCGGAGGCACAGATACGCAGTATTTT.

The DNA for the CDR3 is TGTGCCAGCAGCCCTCCTGTCCCGGGACCCCGGTCCTATGGCTACACCTTC. This gives the protein CASSPPVPGPRSYGYTF. The chain combines TRBV11-2 with TRBJ1-2; the D gene is possibly TRBD1 (5 bases). Germline V gene lookup returns CDR1 SGHAT and CDR2 FQNNGV. V was clipped by 5 bases and J by 4 bases, with 23 bases between them. The CDR3 sequence is 17 residues long.

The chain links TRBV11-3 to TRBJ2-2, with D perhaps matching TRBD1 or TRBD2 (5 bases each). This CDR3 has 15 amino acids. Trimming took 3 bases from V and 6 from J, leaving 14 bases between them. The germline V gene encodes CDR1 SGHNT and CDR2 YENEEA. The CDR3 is CASSFGTAPSGELFF. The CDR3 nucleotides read TGTGCCAGCAGCTTCGGGACCGCGCCGTCCGGGGAGCTGTTTTTT.

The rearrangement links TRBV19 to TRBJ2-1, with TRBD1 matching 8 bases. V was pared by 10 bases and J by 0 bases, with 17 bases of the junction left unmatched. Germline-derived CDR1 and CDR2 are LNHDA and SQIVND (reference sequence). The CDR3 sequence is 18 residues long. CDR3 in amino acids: CAKDAPSDRVSSYNEQFF. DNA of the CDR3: TGTGCCAAAGACGCCCCCTCGGACAGGGTTAGCTCCTACAATGAGCAGTTCTTC.

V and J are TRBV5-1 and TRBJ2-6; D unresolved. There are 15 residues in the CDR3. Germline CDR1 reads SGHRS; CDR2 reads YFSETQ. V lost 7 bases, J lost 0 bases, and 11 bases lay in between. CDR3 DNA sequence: TGCGCCAGCCTCGGCCAGGCCTCTGGGGCCAACGTCCTGACTTTC. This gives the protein CASLGQASGANVLTF.

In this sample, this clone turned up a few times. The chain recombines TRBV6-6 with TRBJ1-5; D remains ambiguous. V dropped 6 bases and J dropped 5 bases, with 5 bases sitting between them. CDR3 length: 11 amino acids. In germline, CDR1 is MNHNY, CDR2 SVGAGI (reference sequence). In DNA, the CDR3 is TGTGCCAGCAGGCTGGATCAGCCCCAGCATTTT. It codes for CASRLDQPQHF.

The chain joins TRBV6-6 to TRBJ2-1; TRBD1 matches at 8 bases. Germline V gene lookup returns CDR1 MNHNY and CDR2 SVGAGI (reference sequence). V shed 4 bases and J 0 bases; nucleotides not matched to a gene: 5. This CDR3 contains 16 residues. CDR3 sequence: CASSWGQVSSYNEQFF. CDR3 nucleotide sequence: TGTGCCAGCAGTTGGGGACAGGTCAGCTCCTACAATGAGCAGTTCTTC.

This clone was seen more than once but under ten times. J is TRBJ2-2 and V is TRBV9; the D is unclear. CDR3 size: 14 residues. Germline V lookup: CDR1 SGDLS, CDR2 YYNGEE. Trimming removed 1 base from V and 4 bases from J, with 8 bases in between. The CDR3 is CASSVWDLTGELFF. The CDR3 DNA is TGTGCCAGCAGCGTATGGGATCTCACCGGGGAGCTGTTTTTT.

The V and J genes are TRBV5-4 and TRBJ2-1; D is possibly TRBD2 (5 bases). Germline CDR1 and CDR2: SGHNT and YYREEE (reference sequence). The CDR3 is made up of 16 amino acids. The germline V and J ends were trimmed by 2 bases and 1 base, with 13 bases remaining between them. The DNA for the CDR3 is TGTGCCAGCAGCTTCCTAGCTCATCGGTCCTACAATGAGCAGTTCTTC. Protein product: CASSFLAHRSYNEQFF.

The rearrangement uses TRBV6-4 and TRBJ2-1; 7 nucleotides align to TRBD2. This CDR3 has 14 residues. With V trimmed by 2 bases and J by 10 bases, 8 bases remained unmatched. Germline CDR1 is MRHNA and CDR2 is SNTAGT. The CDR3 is CASSDTGGTGEQFF. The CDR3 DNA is TGTGCCAGCAGTGACACCGGGGGGACGGGGGAGCAGTTCTTC.

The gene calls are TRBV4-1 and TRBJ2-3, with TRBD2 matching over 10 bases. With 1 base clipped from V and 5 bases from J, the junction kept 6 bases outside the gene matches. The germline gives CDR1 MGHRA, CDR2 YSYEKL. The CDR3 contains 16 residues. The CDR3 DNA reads TGCGCCAGCAGCCAAGTAACTAGCGGGGCCCTAGATACGCAGTATTTT. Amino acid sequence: CASSQVTSGALDTQYF.

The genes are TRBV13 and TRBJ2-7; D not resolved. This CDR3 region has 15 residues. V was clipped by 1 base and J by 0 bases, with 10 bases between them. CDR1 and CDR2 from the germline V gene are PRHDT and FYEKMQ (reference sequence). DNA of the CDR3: TGTGCCAGCAGCTTAGTTGGATGGACCTCCTACGAGCAGTACTTC. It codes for CASSLVGWTSYEQYF.

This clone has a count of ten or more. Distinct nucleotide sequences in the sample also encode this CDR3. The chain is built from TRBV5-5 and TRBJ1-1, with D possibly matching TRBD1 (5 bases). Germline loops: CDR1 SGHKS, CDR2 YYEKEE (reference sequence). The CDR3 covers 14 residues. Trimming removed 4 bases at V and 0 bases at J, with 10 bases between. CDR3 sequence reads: CASSLGTVNTEAFF. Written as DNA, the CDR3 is TGTGCCAGCAGCCTGGGGACGGTGAACACTGAAGCTTTCTTT.

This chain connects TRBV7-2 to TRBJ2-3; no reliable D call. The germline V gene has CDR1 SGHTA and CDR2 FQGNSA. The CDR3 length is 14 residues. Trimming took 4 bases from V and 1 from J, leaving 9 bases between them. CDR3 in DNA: TGTGCCAGCAGCTCGACCGTTGGCACAGATACGCAGTATTTT. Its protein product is CASSSTVGTDTQYF.

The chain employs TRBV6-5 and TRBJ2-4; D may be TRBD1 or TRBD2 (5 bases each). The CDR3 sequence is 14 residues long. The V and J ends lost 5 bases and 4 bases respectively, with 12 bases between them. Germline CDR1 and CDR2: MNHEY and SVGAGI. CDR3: CASSTGTTKNIQYF. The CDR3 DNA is TGTGCCAGCAGTACCGGGACGACAAAAAACATTCAGTACTTC.

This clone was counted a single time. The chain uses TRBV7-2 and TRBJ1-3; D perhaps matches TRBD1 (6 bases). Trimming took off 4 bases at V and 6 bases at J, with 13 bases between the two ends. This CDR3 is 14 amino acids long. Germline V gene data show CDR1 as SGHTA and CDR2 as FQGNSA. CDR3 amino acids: CASSSYRVENTIYF. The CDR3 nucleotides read TGTGCCAGCAGCTCTTACAGGGTGGAAAACACCATATATTTT.

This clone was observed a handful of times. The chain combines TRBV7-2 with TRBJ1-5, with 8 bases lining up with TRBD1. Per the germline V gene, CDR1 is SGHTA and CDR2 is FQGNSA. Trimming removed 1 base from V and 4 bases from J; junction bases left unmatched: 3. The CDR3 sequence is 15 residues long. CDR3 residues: CASSLVTGENQPQHF. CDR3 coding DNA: TGTGCCAGCAGCTTAGTGACAGGGGAAAATCAGCCCCAGCATTTT.

This CDR3 is CASSLIGGVDMNTEAFF. The CDR3 nucleotides are TGTGCCAGCAGCTTGATTGGGGGGGTGGACATGAACACTGAAGCTTTCTTT. The chain joins TRBV2 to TRBJ1-1; D possibly corresponds to TRBD1 (5 bases). CDR1 and CDR2 (germline): SNHLY, FYNNEI. With 6 bases removed from V and 0 bases from J, the gap between germline ends came to 20 bases. This CDR3 is built from 17 residues.

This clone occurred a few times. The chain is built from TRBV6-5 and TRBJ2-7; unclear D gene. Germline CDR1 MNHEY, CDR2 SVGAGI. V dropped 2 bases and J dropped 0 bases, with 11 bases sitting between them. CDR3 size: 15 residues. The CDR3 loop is CASSYEATYSYEQYF. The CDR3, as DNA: TGTGCCAGCAGTTACGAAGCGACATACTCCTACGAGCAGTACTTC.

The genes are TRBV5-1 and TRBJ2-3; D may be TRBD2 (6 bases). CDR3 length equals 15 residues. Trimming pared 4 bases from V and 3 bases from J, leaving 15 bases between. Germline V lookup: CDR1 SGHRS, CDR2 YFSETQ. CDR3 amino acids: CASSPPGLETDTQYF. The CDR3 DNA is TGCGCCAGCAGCCCCCCGGGACTGGAGACAGATACGCAGTATTTT.

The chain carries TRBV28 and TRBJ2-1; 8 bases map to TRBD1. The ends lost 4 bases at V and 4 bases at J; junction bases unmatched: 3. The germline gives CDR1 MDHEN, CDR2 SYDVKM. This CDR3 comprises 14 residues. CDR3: CASSSGGAYNEQFF. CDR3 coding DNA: TGTGCCAGCAGTTCAGGGGGCGCTTACAATGAGCAGTTCTTC.

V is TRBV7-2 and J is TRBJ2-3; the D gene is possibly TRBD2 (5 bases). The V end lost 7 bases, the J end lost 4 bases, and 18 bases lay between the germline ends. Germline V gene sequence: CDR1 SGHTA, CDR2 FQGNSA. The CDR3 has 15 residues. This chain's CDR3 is CASNRGSLFSDTQYF. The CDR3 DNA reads TGTGCCAGCAACCGTGGGAGCTTATTTTCAGATACGCAGTATTTT.

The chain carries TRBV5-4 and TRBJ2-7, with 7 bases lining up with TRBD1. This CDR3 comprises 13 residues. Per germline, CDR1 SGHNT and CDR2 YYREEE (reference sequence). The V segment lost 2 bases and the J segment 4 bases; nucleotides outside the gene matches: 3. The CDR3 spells CASSFPDRYEQYF. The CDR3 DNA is TGTGCCAGCAGCTTCCCGGACAGGTACGAGCAGTACTTC.